This T cell receptor (beta chain) appears in the sequencing data of a study of blood T cell repertoires in COVID-19. Study background: Samples of COVID-19 (acute and convalescent) were obtained from the United States, Italy and Spain.

The V segment lost 3 bases and the J segment 5 bases; nucleotides outside the gene matches: 9. CDR3 length: 15 residues. From germline, CDR1 is MGHDK and CDR2 SYGVNS. As processed by the authors: The assay estimated nucleated cells by amplifying reference gene primers. The protocol was immunoSEQ multiplex PCR, while the TCRdb copy is restricted to in-frame clones and leaves out a portion. V, J and clone size are taken as reported in that table, and D and trimming were inferred from the DNA itself. Of 150,000 to 200,000 clones listed, 80% to 95% are singletons. The Seattle site enrolled patients during active infection and followed them longitudinally.

V and J are TRBV25-1 and TRBJ1-2; the match to TRBD1 covers 7 bases. This TCR derives from a woman aged 60 to 75 with COVID-19, enrolled during active disease. Material: peripheral blood. Written as DNA, the CDR3 is TGTGCCAGCAGTGACCGAGGGGGCGCGGGGTATGGCTACACCTTC. It encodes CASSDRGGAGYGYTF.